This entry lists 28 T cell receptor beta chains sequenced from one sample in a study of T cells in Graves' hyperthyroidism and ophthalmopathy. The source material, RNA transcripts, was used to amplify TCR beta CDR3 regions. An initial round of RT-PCR targeting the TCR CDR3 relied on the HTBI primer set. TCRdb fed the multiplex PCR reads into MiXCR, producing one record per CDR3 protein. The sample contains hundreds of thousands of distinct CDR3 sequences, approximately 14% of which appear only once. Sample: blood. The receptors come from a woman under 30 with Graves' hyperthyroidism.

This clonotype was picked up many times. V usage is TRBV4-1 and J usage is TRBJ2-5, with D perhaps matching TRBD2 (5 bases). The CDR3 is 15 residues long. V was pared by 4 bases and J by 5 bases, with 17 bases between. Germline V lookup: CDR1 MGHRA, CDR2 YSYEKL. CDR3 nucleotides: TGCGCCAGCAGCCCACCGGGGTGGACCCAGGAGACCCAGTACTTC. It translates to CASSPPGWTQETQYF.

This clonotype occurred many times. The chain recombines TRBV5-1 with TRBJ1-4; D gene uncertain. Trimming pared 3 bases from V and 7 bases from J, leaving 10 bases between. CDR1 is SGHRS and CDR2 is YFSETQ in the germline V gene. The CDR3 loop spans 13 amino acids. CDR3 sequence: CASSSEGVEKLFF. CDR3 bases: TGCGCCAGCAGCTCTGAGGGAGTTGAAAAACTGTTTTTT. The variable domain in full, completed from reference TRBV5-1 and TRBJ1-4, reads KAGVTQTPRYLIKTRGQQVTLSCSPISGHRSVSWYQQTPGQGLQFLFEYFSETQRNKGNFPGRFSGRQFSNSRSEMNVSTLELGDSALYLCASSSEGVEKLFFGSGTQLSVL.

The chain uses TRBV6-1 and TRBJ2-5, with 7 bases identical to TRBD1. This CDR3 has 13 amino acids. Trimming took 10 bases from V and 1 from J; bases not matched to a gene: 6. CDR1 is MNHNS and CDR2 is SASEGT in the germline V gene. CDR3 protein: CATKQGTQETQYF. The CDR3 DNA reads as TGTGCCACGAAACAGGGGACCCAAGAGACCCAGTACTTC.

This clonotype appeared many times. J is TRBJ2-5 and V is TRBV18, with TRBD2 identical over 13 bases. Per the germline V gene, CDR1 is KGHSH and CDR2 is LQKENI. The CDR3 covers 16 residues. Trimming cost V 3 bases and J 1 base; bases outside gene matches: 2. The CDR3 nucleotides are TGTGCCAGCTCACCGCGGACTAGCGGGGGCCAAGAGACCCAGTACTTC. Translated, it gives CASSPRTSGGQETQYF.

This clonotype was counted many times. The chain is built from TRBV7-2 and TRBJ2-7, with TRBD2 matching over 7 bases. V trimming: 8 bases; J trimming: 5 bases; junction bases outside the gene matches: 12. This CDR3 has 14 amino acids. Germline values: CDR1 SGHTA, CDR2 FQGNSA. This CDR3 reads CASEGGPSQNEQYF. DNA for the CDR3: TGTGCCAGCGAGGGAGGGCCAAGTCAAAACGAGCAGTACTTC. Full variable domain (outside the CDR3, taken from reference TRBV7-2 and TRBJ2-7): GAGVSQSPSNKVTEKGKDVELRCDPISGHTALYWYRQSLGQGLEFLIYFQGNSAPDKSGLPSDRFSAERTGGSVSTLTIQRTQQEDSAVYLCASEGGPSQNEQYFGPGTRLTVT.

The chain has TRBV5-5 and TRBJ1-4, with unresolved D. Germline V gives CDR1 SGHKS, CDR2 YYEKEE (reference sequence). The CDR3 covers 13 residues. V was pared by 4 bases and J by 8 bases, with 12 bases between. CDR3 DNA sequence: TGTGCCAGCAGCCCCTCATCGTTCGAAAAACTGTTTTTT. It encodes CASSPSSFEKLFF.

This chain connects TRBV27 to TRBJ2-5, with TRBD2 identical over 15 bases. The ends lost 2 bases at V and 0 bases at J; junction bases unmatched: 7. The CDR3 sequence is 19 residues long. The germline V gene has CDR1 MNHEY and CDR2 SMNVEV (reference sequence). The CDR3 DNA follows: TGTGCCAGCAGTTTAACTGGACTAGCGGGGGGGGGTAACCAAGAGACCCAGTACTTC. It yields the protein CASSLTGLAGGGNQETQYF.

A word on this clonotype: One end of the junction does not line up with germline, which may come from a read error. The genes are TRBV5-1 and TRBJ1-1; D call uncertain. The length of the CDR3 is 15 residues. The germline V gene has CDR1 SGHRS and CDR2 YFSETQ. CDR3 DNA sequence: TGTGCCAGCAGCTTGGAGTTCAGGAGGAACACTGAAGCTTTCTTT. It specifies CASSLEFRRNTEAFF.

This clonotype was seen many times. This chain connects TRBV18 to TRBJ2-7; tentative D call: TRBD1 (7 bases). Germline V gives CDR1 KGHSH, CDR2 LQKENI. V was shortened by 2 bases and J by 2 bases, with 13 bases between the two germline ends. This CDR3 spans 15 amino acids. DNA of the CDR3: TGTGCCAGCTCACCATCGACAGGGAGGACCTACGAGCAGTACTTC. Its protein product is CASSPSTGRTYEQYF.

This clonotype was counted a few times. This may come from a read error, since a much larger clone is one base off. The chain couples TRBV7-2 to TRBJ2-3; TRBD2 matches 13 bases. Germline CDR1 and CDR2: SGHTA and FQGNSA. This CDR3 is 15 amino acids long. CDR3 sequence: CAGSSLAGGQDTQYF. DNA for the CDR3: TGTGCCGGCAGCTCACTAGCGGGGGGGCAAGATACGCAGTATTTT.

V and J are TRBV28 and TRBJ2-7, with a tentative D call TRBD1 (6 bases). Germline V gene data show CDR1 as MDHEN and CDR2 as SYDVKM. Trimming pared 1 base from V and 5 bases from J, leaving 9 bases between. This CDR3 has 13 amino acids. This CDR3 is CASSLSTGHEQYF. The CDR3 DNA reads as TGTGCCAGCAGTTTATCAACAGGGCACGAGCAGTACTTC.

This clonotype was counted ten times or more. The chain is built from TRBV11-2 and TRBJ2-5; no clear D. This CDR3 is 15 amino acids long. CDR1 SGHAT and CDR2 FQNNGV come from the germline V gene. V shed 2 bases and J shed 4 bases, with 14 bases lying between them. This CDR3 reads CASSLKATFRETQYF. The CDR3 DNA reads TGTGCCAGCAGCTTAAAAGCTACATTCCGAGAGACCCAGTACTTC.

The sample holds many counts of this clonotype. The J gene is TRBJ2-1, the V gene TRBV11-2; 9 bases fit TRBD2. Germline CDR1 SGHAT, CDR2 FQNNGV. V gave up 5 bases and J gave up 3 bases; unmatched junction bases: 11. This CDR3 spans 17 amino acids. The CDR3 sequence is CASSPGSSGIGYNEQFF. CDR3 in DNA: TGTGCCAGCAGCCCCGGGTCTAGCGGGATAGGCTACAATGAGCAGTTCTTC.

This CDR3 reads CASSESVSPRAEAFF. CDR3 DNA sequence: TGTGCCAGCAGTGAATCGGTCTCTCCGAGGGCTGAAGCTTTCTTT. The J gene is TRBJ1-1, the V gene TRBV2; D call uncertain. Between the trimmed V and J ends, which lost 2 bases and 6 bases, there was a span of 16 bases. This CDR3 is 15 amino acids long. CDR1 and CDR2 from the germline V gene are SNHLY and FYNNEI. Complete variable domain (other parts from reference TRBV2 and TRBJ1-1): EPEVTQTPSHQVTQMGQEVILRCVPISNHLYFYWYRQILGQKVEFLVSFYNNEISEKSEIFDDQFSVERPDGSNFTLKIRSTKLEDSAMYFCASSESVSPRAEAFFGQGTRLTVV.

A note on this clonotype: This sequence may be a read error, since a much larger clone differs from it by one base. The V and J genes are TRBV2 and TRBJ1-2; maybe TRBD1 (5 bases). V gave up 3 bases and J gave up 6 bases, with 11 bases separating them. The germline gives CDR1 SNHLY, CDR2 FYNNEI. The CDR3 sequence is 13 residues long. The DNA of the CDR3 is TGTGCCAGCAGTGATCAGGGATCCCATGGCTACACCTTC. Residues: CASSDQGSHGYTF.

V is TRBV6-1 and J is TRBJ1-4; tentatively, D is TRBD1 (6 bases). With 6 bases removed from V and 0 bases from J, the gap between germline ends came to 11 bases. The CDR3 is made up of 15 amino acids. CDR1 is MNHNS and CDR2 is SASEGT in the germline V gene. The CDR3 nucleotides read TGTGCCAGCAGGCGGAGACAGGCAACTAATGAAAAACTGTTTTTT. Protein: CASRRRQATNEKLFF.

At least ten counts were recorded for this clonotype. This chain connects TRBV30 to TRBJ1-3; D gene unclear. This CDR3 comprises 12 residues. Trimming left V 0 bases short and J 8 bases short, with 8 bases between. Per the germline V gene, CDR1 is GTSNPN and CDR2 is SVGIG (reference sequence). The CDR3 bases are TGTGCCTGGAGTGTATCCGTGCACACCATATATTTT. Its protein is CAWSVSVHTIYF.

This clonotype was counted ten times or more. The rearrangement uses TRBV5-1 and TRBJ2-7; D is possibly TRBD1 or TRBD2 (5 bases each). V was clipped by 6 bases and J by 0 bases, with 13 bases between them. Germline assignment: CDR1 SGHRS and CDR2 YFSETQ. The CDR3 contains 14 residues. CDR3 protein: CASTRDPSSYEQYF. In DNA form, the CDR3 reads TGCGCCAGCACTCGGGACCCTAGCTCCTACGAGCAGTACTTC. Looking up the rest from reference TRBV5-1 and TRBJ2-7 gives the full variable domain: KAGVTQTPRYLIKTRGQQVTLSCSPISGHRSVSWYQQTPGQGLQFLFEYFSETQRNKGNFPGRFSGRQFSNSRSEMNVSTLELGDSALYLCASTRDPSSYEQYFGPGTRLTVT.

A few counts support this clonotype. The V gene is TRBV5-1, the J gene TRBJ2-1; D is perhaps TRBD2 (5 bases). V dropped 4 bases and J dropped 0 bases, with 17 bases sitting between them. Per the germline V gene, CDR1 is SGHRS and CDR2 is YFSETQ. The CDR3 totals 17 residues. This chain's CDR3 is CASSPSLAPASYNEQFF. CDR3 DNA sequence: TGCGCCAGCAGCCCTTCCCTAGCTCCTGCCTCCTACAATGAGCAGTTCTTC. Complete variable domain (other parts from reference TRBV5-1 and TRBJ2-1): KAGVTQTPRYLIKTRGQQVTLSCSPISGHRSVSWYQQTPGQGLQFLFEYFSETQRNKGNFPGRFSGRQFSNSRSEMNVSTLELGDSALYLCASSPSLAPASYNEQFFGPGTRLTVL.

Many counts were recorded for this clonotype. V and J are TRBV10-3 and TRBJ1-1, with D perhaps TRBD1 (5 bases). Trimming stripped 8 bases from V and 1 base from J, with 8 bases between. Germline loops: CDR1 ENHRY, CDR2 SYGVKD. The CDR3 runs to 12 residues. CDR3 loop: CAIGDGNTEAFF. The CDR3 nucleotides are TGTGCCATCGGGGACGGGAACACTGAAGCTTTCTTT.

V and J are TRBV5-6 and TRBJ1-6; no clear D. CDR1 and CDR2 (germline): SGHDT, YYEEEE. This CDR3 contains 17 residues. V shed 2 bases and J shed 10 bases, with 22 bases lying between them. This CDR3 reads CASSLAAGNPSGSPLHF. The CDR3 region has the DNA TGTGCCAGCAGCTTAGCCGCAGGCAACCCCTCTGGCTCACCCCTCCACTTT.

This clonotype occurred many times. The rearrangement uses TRBV28 and TRBJ1-2, with D perhaps TRBD1 (5 bases). Germline V gene lookup returns CDR1 MDHEN and CDR2 SYDVKM. The V end was cut by 8 bases, the J end by 4 bases, with 8 bases between. The CDR3 has 11 amino acids. CDR3 sequence: CASGTGYGYTF. As DNA, the CDR3 is TGTGCCAGCGGGACCGGCTATGGCTACACCTTC.

This clonotype was seen ten or more times. The chain uses TRBV30 and TRBJ1-5; TRBD1 is a possible D gene (5 bases). Germline loops: CDR1 GTSNPN, CDR2 SVGIG (reference sequence). This CDR3 contains 18 residues. Trimming removed 0 bases at V and 0 bases at J, with 18 bases between. CDR3 amino acids: CAWSVNRDWEYSNQPQHF. The CDR3 DNA reads TGTGCCTGGAGTGTAAATCGGGACTGGGAATATAGCAATCAGCCCCAGCATTTT. Full variable domain (remainder filled in from reference TRBV30 and TRBJ1-5): SQTIHQWPATLVQPVGSPLSLECTVEGTSNPNLYWYRQAAGRGLQLLFYSVGIGQISSEVPQNLSASRPQDRQFILSSKKLLLSDSGFYLCAWSVNRDWEYSNQPQHFGDGTRLSIL.

On this clonotype itself: It may be a read error: a sequence one base away is much more abundant. This chain connects TRBV12-3 or TRBV12-4 to TRBJ2-5; D is uncertain. CDR3 length: 13 residues. CDR3 nucleotides: TGTGCCAGGAGTGCCGGGTTTCAAGAGACCCAGCACTTC. Amino acid sequence: CARSAGFQETQHF.

Ten or more counts support this clonotype. The rearrangement links TRBV28 to TRBJ2-7; 15 bases are shared with TRBD2. Germline V CDR1 and CDR2: MDHEN, SYDVKM. The CDR3 sequence is 17 residues long. The ends lost 5 bases at V and 0 bases at J; junction bases unmatched: 5. The CDR3 loop is CASSLPGLAGGSYEQYF. CDR3 bases: TGTGCCAGCAGTCTTCCGGGACTAGCGGGGGGCTCCTACGAGCAGTACTTC. The full variable domain, in which reference TRBV28 and TRBJ2-7 provide the parts outside the CDR3, is DVKVTQSSRYLVKRTGEKVFLECVQDMDHENMFWYRQDPGLGLRLIYFSYDVKMKEKGDIPEGYSVSREKKERFSLILESASTNQTSMYLCASSLPGLAGGSYEQYFGPGTRLTVT.

This clonotype was counted ten times or more. V usage is TRBV6-1 and J usage is TRBJ1-5; D is perhaps TRBD1 (6 bases). Trimming stripped 5 bases from V and 3 bases from J, with 11 bases between. The CDR3 spans 14 residues. Germline values: CDR1 MNHNS, CDR2 SASEGT. CDR3 in amino acids: CASSTGQTNQPQHF. DNA of the CDR3: TGTGCCAGCAGTACCGGACAGACCAATCAGCCCCAGCATTTT.

This clonotype came up many times. The J gene is TRBJ1-5, the V gene TRBV6-2 or TRBV6-3; TRBD1 matches 7 bases. The CDR3 spans 17 residues. V shed 2 bases, J shed 0 bases, and the junction held 7 bases outside the gene matches. Germline V CDR1 and CDR2: MNHEY, SVGEGT. CDR3 protein: CASSYAGQIYSNQPQHF. The CDR3 DNA reads TGTGCCAGCAGTTACGCGGGACAGATTTATAGCAATCAGCCCCAGCATTTT.

This clonotype was counted ten times or more. J is TRBJ2-2 and V is TRBV28; D is undetermined. The V end lost 7 bases, the J end lost 7 bases, and 16 bases lay between the germline ends. Germline V gene lookup returns CDR1 MDHEN and CDR2 SYDVKM. The CDR3 totals 14 residues. CDR3 bases: TGTGCCAGCATGATAGGCCCCAAGGGCGGGGAGCTGTTTTTT. This encodes CASMIGPKGGELFF. The whole variable domain, remainder taken from reference TRBV28 and TRBJ2-2, is DVKVTQSSRYLVKRTGEKVFLECVQDMDHENMFWYRQDPGLGLRLIYFSYDVKMKEKGDIPEGYSVSREKKERFSLILESASTNQTSMYLCASMIGPKGGELFFGEGSRLTVL.